A selection of T cell receptor beta chains follows, all from one sample in a study of OX40 agonist ivuxolimab in advanced cancers. TCRdb's copy holds only in-frame clones and misses some; the assay was immunoSEQ multiplex PCR. The table has 30,000 to 40,000 clones, 65% to 75% seen once. The specimen was CD4+ or CD8+ T cells sorted from blood, collected in a trial of the OX40 agonist ivuxolimab. These receptors all stem from an adult with an advanced solid tumor such as melanoma, head and neck, liver or kidney cancer. Each CDR3 is given without its conserved first and last residue.

v_call: TRBV27
cdr3_aa: ASSLYNMNTEAF

v_call: TRBV5-1
cdr3_aa: ASSSAYEQY

v_call: TRBV19
cdr3_aa: ASRNGERSRGELF

v_call: TRBV27
cdr3_aa: ASSPGQVKYGYT

v_call: TRBV19
cdr3_aa: ASTSDLLGYT

v_call: TRBV7-9
cdr3_aa: ASTGGTPTSGNTIY

v_call: TRBV9
cdr3_aa: ASSIHGTGMASTGELF

v_call: TRBV25-1
cdr3_aa: ASSARRGTEAF

v_call: TRBV5-6
cdr3_aa: ASSSGAYNEQF

v_call: TRBV10-2
cdr3_aa: ASSRGSDRAGNTIY

v_call: TRBV1
cdr3_aa: TSSRRGVGGQPQH

v_call: TRBV14
cdr3_aa: ASQDWGLSGNTIY

v_call: TRBV10-1
cdr3_aa: ASSQDRNSPLH

v_call: TRBV6-1
cdr3_aa: ASSTQGYGAEGYT

v_call: TRBV7-9
cdr3_aa: ASSHGFSTDTGELF

v_call: TRBV19
cdr3_aa: ASRPDREVTEAF

v_call: TRBV19
cdr3_aa: ASSIARALRNEQY

v_call: TRBV14
cdr3_aa: ASSQKTGQPQH

v_call: TRBV6-4
cdr3_aa: ASSEQAPLGDT

v_call: TRBV10-3
cdr3_aa: AIMWFGGANYGYT

v_call: TRBV5-1
cdr3_aa: ASSLSQGSNEKLF

v_call: TRBV2
cdr3_aa: ASSVADTQY

v_call: TRBV29-1
cdr3_aa: SVDPLSAQDGYT

v_call: TRBV2
cdr3_aa: ASSGVGASNTIY

v_call: TRBV6-5
cdr3_aa: ASSYRLGVRTDTQY